The clone carrying this T cell receptor (beta chain) was counted between two and nine times. The data stem from a study of HIV-infected patients and healthy controls. TCRdb ran MiXCR on the 5' RACE reads and lists one entry per CDR3 protein. Here the sample spans about 64,000 distinct CDR3 sequences, around 21% being singletons. After removal of 3 bases from V and 6 bases from J, the junction contained 11 bases not matched to a gene. CDR1 and CDR2 from the germline V gene are SEHNR and FQNEAQ (reference sequence). The CDR3 totals 16 residues. The sample was CD4+ T cells from blood. The receptor's source is a human donor in good health. This sequence joins TRBV7-9 and TRBJ2-3; 8 bases fit TRBD2. The CDR3 DNA sequence: TGTGCCAGCAGCTTCTCCAGCGGGGGTAATTCGGATACGCAGTATTTT. Amino acids: CASSFSSGGNSDTQYF.